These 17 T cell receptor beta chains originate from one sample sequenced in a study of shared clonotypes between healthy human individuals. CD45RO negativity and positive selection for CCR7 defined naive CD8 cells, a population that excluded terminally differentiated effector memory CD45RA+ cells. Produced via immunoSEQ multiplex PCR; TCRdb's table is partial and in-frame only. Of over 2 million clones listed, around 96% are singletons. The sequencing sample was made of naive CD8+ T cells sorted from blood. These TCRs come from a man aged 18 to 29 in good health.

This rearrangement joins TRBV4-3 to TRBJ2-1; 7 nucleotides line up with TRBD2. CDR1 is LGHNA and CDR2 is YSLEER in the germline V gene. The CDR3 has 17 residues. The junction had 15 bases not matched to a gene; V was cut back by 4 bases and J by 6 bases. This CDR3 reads CASSPDVPGLPSNEQFF. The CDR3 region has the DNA TGCGCCAGCAGCCCGGATGTGCCGGGACTACCTAGCAATGAGCAGTTCTTC.

The CDR3 region has the DNA TGTGCCAGCAGCATCAACACTGAAGCTTTCTTT. It yields the protein CASSINTEAFF. This chain links TRBV5-6 with TRBJ1-1; D is uncertain. The CDR3 consists of 11 residues. Germline-derived CDR1 and CDR2 are SGHDT and YYEEEE. V lost 4 bases to trimming and J lost 2 bases, with 3 bases between them.

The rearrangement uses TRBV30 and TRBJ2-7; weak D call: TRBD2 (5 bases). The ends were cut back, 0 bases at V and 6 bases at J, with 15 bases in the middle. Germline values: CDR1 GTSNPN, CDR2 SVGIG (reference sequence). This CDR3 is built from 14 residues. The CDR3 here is CAWSVMELAGEQYF. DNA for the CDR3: TGTGCCTGGAGTGTCATGGAGTTGGCGGGCGAGCAGTACTTC.

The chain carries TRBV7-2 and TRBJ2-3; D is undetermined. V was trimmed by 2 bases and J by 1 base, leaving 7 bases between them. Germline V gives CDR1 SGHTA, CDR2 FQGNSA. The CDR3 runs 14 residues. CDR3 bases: TGTGCCAGCAGCTTATTCCCGGGCACAGATACGCAGTATTTT. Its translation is CASSLFPGTDTQYF.

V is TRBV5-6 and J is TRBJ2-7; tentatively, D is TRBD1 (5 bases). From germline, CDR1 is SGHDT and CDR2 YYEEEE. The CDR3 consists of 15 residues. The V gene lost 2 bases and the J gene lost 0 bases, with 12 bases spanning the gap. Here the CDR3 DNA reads TGTGCCAGCAGCTTCCAGGGTCCTTCCTCCTACGAGCAGTACTTC. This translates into CASSFQGPSSYEQYF.

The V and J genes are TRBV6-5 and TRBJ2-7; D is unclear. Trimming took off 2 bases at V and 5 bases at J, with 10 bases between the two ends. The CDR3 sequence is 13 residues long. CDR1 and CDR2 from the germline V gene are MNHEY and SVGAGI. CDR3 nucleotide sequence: TGTGCCAGCAGTTACGGGTTCGAGCACGAGCAGTACTTC. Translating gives CASSYGFEHEQYF.

CDR3 DNA sequence: TGTGCCAGCAGCTTGGGTGCAGGCTCCGAAGCTTTCTTT. The encoded protein is CASSLGAGSEAFF. The genes are TRBV5-6 and TRBJ1-1; D uncertain. Germline V gives CDR1 SGHDT, CDR2 YYEEEE. The V gene lost 0 bases and the J gene lost 8 bases, with 11 bases spanning the gap. The CDR3 consists of 13 residues. The variable domain in full, completed from reference TRBV5-6 and TRBJ1-1, reads DAGVTQSPTHLIKTRGQQVTLRCSPKSGHDTVSWYQQALGQGPQFIFQYYEEEERQRGNFPDRFSGHQFPNYSSELNVNALLLGDSALYLCASSLGAGSEAFFGQGTRLTVV.

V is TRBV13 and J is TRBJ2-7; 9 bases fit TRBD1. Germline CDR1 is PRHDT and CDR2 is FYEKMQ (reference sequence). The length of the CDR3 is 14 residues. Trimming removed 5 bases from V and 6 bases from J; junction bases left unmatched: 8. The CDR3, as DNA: TGTGCCAGCAGCCCCATCGACAGGGGGAGCGAGCAGTACTTC. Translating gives CASSPIDRGSEQYF.

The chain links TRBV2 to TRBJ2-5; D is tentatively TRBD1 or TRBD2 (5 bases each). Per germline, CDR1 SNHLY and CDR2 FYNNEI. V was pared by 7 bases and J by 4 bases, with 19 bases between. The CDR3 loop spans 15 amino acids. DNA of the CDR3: TGTGCCAGCATCGCGGGCCGGGCCCAGGGAGAGACCCAGTACTTC. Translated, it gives CASIAGRAQGETQYF.

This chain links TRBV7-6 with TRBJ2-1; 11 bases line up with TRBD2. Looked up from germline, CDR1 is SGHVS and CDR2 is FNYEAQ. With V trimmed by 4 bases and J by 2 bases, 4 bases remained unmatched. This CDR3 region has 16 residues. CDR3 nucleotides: TGTGCCAGCAGCTCTCCGACTAGCGGGACCTACAATGAGCAGTTCTTC. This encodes CASSSPTSGTYNEQFF.

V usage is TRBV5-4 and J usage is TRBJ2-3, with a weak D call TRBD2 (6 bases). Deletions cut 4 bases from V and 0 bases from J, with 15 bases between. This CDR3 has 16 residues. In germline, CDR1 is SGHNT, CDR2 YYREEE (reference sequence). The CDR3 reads CASSGGASPSTDTQYF. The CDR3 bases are TGTGCCAGCAGCGGCGGGGCCTCACCTAGCACAGATACGCAGTATTTT.

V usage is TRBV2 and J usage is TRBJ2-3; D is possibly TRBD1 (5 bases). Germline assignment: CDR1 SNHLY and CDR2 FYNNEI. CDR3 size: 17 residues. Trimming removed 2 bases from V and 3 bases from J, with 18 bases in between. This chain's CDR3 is CASSESSSWGRTDTQYF. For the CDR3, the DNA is TGTGCCAGCAGTGAATCCTCAAGCTGGGGCAGGACAGATACGCAGTATTTT.

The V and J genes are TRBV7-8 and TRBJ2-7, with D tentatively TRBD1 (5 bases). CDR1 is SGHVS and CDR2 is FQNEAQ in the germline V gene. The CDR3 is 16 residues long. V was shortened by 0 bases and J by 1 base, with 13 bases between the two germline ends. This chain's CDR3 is CASSLARGDVSYEQYF. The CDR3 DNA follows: TGTGCCAGCAGCTTAGCAAGGGGCGACGTTTCCTACGAGCAGTACTTC.

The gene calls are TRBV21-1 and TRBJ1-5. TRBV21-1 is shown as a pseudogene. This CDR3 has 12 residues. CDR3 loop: CASSKEGTVQHF. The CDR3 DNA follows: TGTGCCAGCAGCAAAGAGGGGACGGTCCAGCATTTT.

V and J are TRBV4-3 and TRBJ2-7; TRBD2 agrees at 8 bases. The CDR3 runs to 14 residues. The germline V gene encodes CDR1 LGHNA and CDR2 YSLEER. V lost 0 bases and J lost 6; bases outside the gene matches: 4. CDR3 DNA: TGCGCCAGCAGCCAAGAGGCCACTAGCGGCGAGCAGTACTTC. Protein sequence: CASSQEATSGEQYF.

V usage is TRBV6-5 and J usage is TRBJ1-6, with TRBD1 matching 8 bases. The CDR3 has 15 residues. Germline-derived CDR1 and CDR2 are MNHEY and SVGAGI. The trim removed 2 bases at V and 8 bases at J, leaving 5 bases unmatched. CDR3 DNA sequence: TGTGCCAGCAGTTACGCAGGACAGGGTGATTCACCCCTCCACTTT. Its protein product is CASSYAGQGDSPLHF.

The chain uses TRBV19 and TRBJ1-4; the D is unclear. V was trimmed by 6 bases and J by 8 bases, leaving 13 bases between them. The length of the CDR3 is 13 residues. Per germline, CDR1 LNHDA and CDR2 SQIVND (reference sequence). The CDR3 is CASRLLFGEKLFF. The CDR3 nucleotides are TGTGCCAGTAGACTGCTGTTCGGCGAAAAACTGTTTTTT.